The 4 T cell receptor beta chains below all came from one sample that was sequenced in a study of blood T cell repertoires in COVID-19. Assay: immunoSEQ multiplex PCR; the TCRdb copy retains only in-frame clones and omits some. This sample has 110,000 or so clones, with more than 80% found just once. The sample taken for sequencing was peripheral blood. The receptors stem from a woman aged 40-49 years with acute or convalescent COVID-19.

Note on this clone: This sample includes further DNA sequences coding for the same CDR3. The chain is built from TRBV5-1 and TRBJ1-4, with D maybe TRBD1 (6 bases). The V end lost 0 bases, the J end lost 7 bases, and 10 bases lay between the germline ends. The CDR3 totals 14 residues. The V gene's germline CDR1 is SGHRS and CDR2 YFSETQ. The DNA of the CDR3 is TGCGCCAGCAGCTTGGGGGGGCTCGGTGAAAAACTGTTTTTT. This sequence encodes CASSLGGLGEKLFF.

This sequence joins TRBV6-6 and TRBJ1-6; TRBD1 aligns across 9 bases. This CDR3 comprises 15 residues. Germline values: CDR1 MNHNY, CDR2 SVGAGI (reference sequence). The V segment lost 7 bases and the J segment 7 bases; nucleotides outside the gene matches: 8. The CDR3 loop reads CASTTGQGKNSPLHF. The CDR3 DNA reads TGTGCCAGCACCACAGGACAGGGGAAGAATTCACCCCTCCACTTT.

The genes are TRBV9 and TRBJ1-5; 9 nucleotides align to TRBD1. The J segment lost 8 bases and the V segment lost 0 bases, leaving 6 bases of the junction unmatched. The germline CDR1 and CDR2 sequences are SGDLS and YYNGEE. The CDR3 is 15 amino acids. CDR3 loop: CASSVGTGVSEPQHF. Written as DNA, the CDR3 is TGTGCCAGCAGCGTAGGGACAGGGGTAAGTGAGCCCCAGCATTTT.

This clone was observed once. The chain has TRBV13 and TRBJ2-7; D may be TRBD1 (5 bases). The CDR3 loop spans 13 amino acids. V was clipped by 6 bases and J by 4 bases, with 13 bases between them. Looked up from germline, CDR1 is PRHDT and CDR2 is FYEKMQ (reference sequence). The CDR3 region is CASSQSDRYEQYF. The CDR3 nucleotides read TGTGCCAGCAGTCAAAGCGACAGATACGAGCAGTACTTC. Drawing the rest from reference TRBV13 and TRBJ2-7, the complete variable domain is AAGVIQSPRHLIKEKRETATLKCYPIPRHDTVYWYQQGPGQDPQFLISFYEKMQSDKGSIPDRFSAQQFSDYHSELNMSSLELGDSALYFCASSQSDRYEQYFGPGTRLTVT.